A selection of T cell receptor beta chains follows, all from one sample in a study of blood T cell repertoires in COVID-19. The repertoire was sequenced with immunoSEQ multiplex PCR; TCRdb's copy has only in-frame clones and lacks some. The sample shows roughly 250,000 clones, 88% of them seen only once. Material for sequencing was peripheral blood. The receptors were gathered from a man aged 55 to 69 who had recovered from COVID-19. Both conserved end residues are part of each CDR3. A D gene is named only where the DNA matches it firmly. For some rows the clone size is stated as once, few or many, or as a class when expanded; others skip it.

d_call: TRBD1; j_call: TRBJ1-2; clone_size: .; v_call: TRBV6-5; cdr3_nt: TGTGCCAGCACCCCCGGGACAGGGAGAAACTATGGCTACACCTTC; cdr3_aa: CASTPGTGRNYGYTF
d_call: TRBD1; j_call: TRBJ1-5; clone_size: .; v_call: TRBV6-2/TRBV6-3; cdr3_nt: TGTGCCAGCAGCCCCCCAGGGGGCGAGAGCAATCAGCCCCAGCATTTT; cdr3_aa: CASSPPGGESNQPQHF
d_call: .; j_call: TRBJ1-2; clone_size: .; v_call: TRBV6-2/TRBV6-3; cdr3_nt: TGTGCCAGCAGTTACTTCCGCGGACAAGATGGCTACACCTTC; cdr3_aa: CASSYFRGQDGYTF
d_call: .; j_call: TRBJ1-2; clone_size: .; v_call: TRBV2; cdr3_nt: TGTGCCAGCAGTGAAGACAGGGAACTCACCTTC; cdr3_aa: CASSEDRELTF
d_call: .; j_call: TRBJ1-5; clone_size: few; v_call: TRBV6-4; cdr3_nt: TGTGCCAGCAGGGGGGCCTCACGTCCCCTCTATAGCAATCAGCCCCAGCATTTT; cdr3_aa: CASRGASRPLYSNQPQHF
d_call: .; j_call: TRBJ2-1; clone_size: few; v_call: TRBV6-1; cdr3_nt: TGTGCCAGCAGTGAAGCGGCCGATGAGCAGTTCTTC; cdr3_aa: CASSEAADEQFF
d_call: .; j_call: TRBJ2-3; clone_size: .; v_call: TRBV5-1; cdr3_nt: TGCGCCAGCAGCTTGATGAGTAGCACAGATACGCAGTATTTT; cdr3_aa: CASSLMSSTDTQYF
d_call: .; j_call: TRBJ2-2; clone_size: .; v_call: TRBV3-1/TRBV3-2; cdr3_nt: TGTGCCAGCAGCCAACTTCGGGGACAGAACACCGGGGAGCTGTTTTTT; cdr3_aa: CASSQLRGQNTGELFF
d_call: TRBD2; j_call: TRBJ2-5; clone_size: .; v_call: TRBV7-9; cdr3_nt: TGTGCCAGCAGCTTAGTGGCGGGGGGCCAACAAGAGACCCAGTACTTC; cdr3_aa: CASSLVAGGQQETQYF
d_call: TRBD1; j_call: TRBJ2-5; clone_size: .; v_call: TRBV6-5; cdr3_nt: TGTGCCAGCAGGGAGGACAGGGGAGGTCAAGAGACCCAGTACTTC; cdr3_aa: CASREDRGGQETQYF
d_call: TRBD2; j_call: TRBJ2-1; clone_size: .; v_call: TRBV5-4; cdr3_nt: TGTGCCAGCAGCTTTAGCGGGGGGAGGTCCTACAATGAGCAGTTCTTC; cdr3_aa: CASSFSGGRSYNEQFF
d_call: .; j_call: TRBJ2-2; clone_size: .; v_call: TRBV7-8; cdr3_nt: TGTGCCAGCAGCTTGGGTTTACAGTCGAACACCGGGGAGCTGTTTTTT; cdr3_aa: CASSLGLQSNTGELFF
d_call: TRBD1; j_call: TRBJ1-4; clone_size: .; v_call: TRBV7-2; cdr3_nt: TGTGCCAGCAGCTCGGGACAGGGGGCGGAAAAACTGTTTTTT; cdr3_aa: CASSSGQGAEKLFF
d_call: .; j_call: TRBJ1-3; clone_size: few; v_call: TRBV9; cdr3_nt: TGTGCCAGCAGCGTAGGTTCAGTCTCTGGAAACACCATATATTTT; cdr3_aa: CASSVGSVSGNTIYF
d_call: .; j_call: TRBJ2-7; clone_size: .; v_call: TRBV9; cdr3_nt: TGTGCCAGCAGCGTAGGGAGGGGCCTAGCCGGCTACGAGCAGTACTTC; cdr3_aa: CASSVGRGLAGYEQYF
d_call: TRBD1; j_call: TRBJ1-1; clone_size: .; v_call: TRBV11-2; cdr3_nt: TGTGCCAGCAGCTTTGGTCCGGGACAGGGGAAGGCTGAAGCTTTCTTT; cdr3_aa: CASSFGPGQGKAEAFF
d_call: TRBD1; j_call: TRBJ1-4; clone_size: .; v_call: TRBV6-6; cdr3_nt: TGTGCCAGCAGTTCGACAGGGCTGGGTGAAAAACTGTTTTTT; cdr3_aa: CASSSTGLGEKLFF
d_call: TRBD2; j_call: TRBJ2-1; clone_size: .; v_call: TRBV9; cdr3_nt: TGTGCCAGCAGCGCCATAGCGGGGGGGCCGGTCAATGAGCAGTTCTTC; cdr3_aa: CASSAIAGGPVNEQFF
d_call: TRBD1; j_call: TRBJ1-2; clone_size: .; v_call: TRBV6-1; cdr3_nt: TGTGCCAGCAGTGAACAGGGGGCGGTTGGCTACACCTTC; cdr3_aa: CASSEQGAVGYTF
d_call: .; j_call: TRBJ1-2; clone_size: .; v_call: TRBV6-5; cdr3_nt: TGTGCCAGCAGAGTCTCCGGACAGAACTATGGCTACACCTTC; cdr3_aa: CASRVSGQNYGYTF
d_call: .; j_call: TRBJ2-2; clone_size: .; v_call: TRBV10-1; cdr3_nt: TGCGCCAGCAGTGAGTGGGGACTTAACACCGGGGAGCTGTTTTTT; cdr3_aa: CASSEWGLNTGELFF
d_call: .; j_call: TRBJ1-1; clone_size: .; v_call: TRBV19; cdr3_nt: TGTGCCAGTAGTACCTTACTGGGGGCCCTTATGAACACTGAAGCTTTCTTT; cdr3_aa: CASSTLLGALMNTEAFF
d_call: TRBD2; j_call: TRBJ2-1; clone_size: .; v_call: TRBV5-1; cdr3_nt: TGCGCCAGCAGCTTGACCGGGACTAGCGGGGGGAACCCCTACAATGAGCAGTTCTTC; cdr3_aa: CASSLTGTSGGNPYNEQFF
d_call: .; j_call: TRBJ2-6; clone_size: .; v_call: TRBV19; cdr3_nt: TGTGCCAGTAGTATAGGTGGGACTTCTACTGGGGCCAACGTCCTGACTTTC; cdr3_aa: CASSIGGTSTGANVLTF
d_call: .; j_call: TRBJ2-1; clone_size: .; v_call: TRBV23-1; cdr3_nt: TGCGCCAGCAGTCACGAGCGCAGGGACAATGAGCAGTTCTTC; cdr3_aa: CASSHERRDNEQFF
d_call: .; j_call: TRBJ2-5; clone_size: .; v_call: TRBV18; cdr3_nt: TGTGCCAGCTCACCACCCAACCAAGAGACCCAGTACTTC; cdr3_aa: CASSPPNQETQYF
d_call: .; j_call: TRBJ1-5; clone_size: few; v_call: TRBV21-1; cdr3_nt: TGTGCCAGCAGCAAGGGGACCTACGGACAGGGCCGCAATCAGCCCCAGCATTTT; cdr3_aa: CASSKGTYGQGRNQPQHF
d_call: .; j_call: TRBJ1-2; clone_size: .; v_call: TRBV11-2; cdr3_nt: TGTGCCAGCAGCTTAGCTGGAGCAGGGAATAGTTTGGGCTACACCTTC; cdr3_aa: CASSLAGAGNSLGYTF
d_call: .; j_call: TRBJ2-7; clone_size: once; v_call: TRBV18; cdr3_nt: TGTGCCAGCTCACCACGTCGACAGTCTATCTACGAGCAGTACTTC; cdr3_aa: CASSPRRQSIYEQYF
d_call: .; j_call: TRBJ1-1; clone_size: few; v_call: TRBV5-4; cdr3_nt: TGTGCCAGCAGCTTAAAGGCAACTATGAACACTGAAGCTTTCTTT; cdr3_aa: CASSLKATMNTEAFF
d_call: .; j_call: TRBJ2-1; clone_size: .; v_call: TRBV27; cdr3_nt: TGTGCCAGCAGTCCTTTGGGGGCAAACTCCTACAATGAGCAGTTCTTC; cdr3_aa: CASSPLGANSYNEQFF
d_call: .; j_call: TRBJ1-3; clone_size: .; v_call: TRBV6-5; cdr3_nt: TGTGCCAGCAGCCAAAGCGGGGGCGGAAACACCATATATTTT; cdr3_aa: CASSQSGGGNTIYF
d_call: .; j_call: TRBJ2-7; clone_size: .; v_call: TRBV4-2; cdr3_nt: TGTGCCAGCAGCCAAGAGGCTAGATCCATAGAGCAGTACTTC; cdr3_aa: CASSQEARSIEQYF
d_call: TRBD1; j_call: TRBJ1-2; clone_size: .; v_call: TRBV5-6; cdr3_nt: TGTGCCAGCAGCGTGGAAGGGACAGGCAGTCGAGGCTACACCTTC; cdr3_aa: CASSVEGTGSRGYTF
d_call: .; j_call: TRBJ1-4; clone_size: once; v_call: TRBV5-1; cdr3_nt: TGCGCCAGCAGCCTGGGGCAGGGTAAGGAAAAACTGTTTTTT; cdr3_aa: CASSLGQGKEKLFF
d_call: .; j_call: TRBJ2-1; clone_size: .; v_call: TRBV19; cdr3_nt: TGTGCCAGTAGGACGGATCGCGGTGAGCAGTTCTTC; cdr3_aa: CASRTDRGEQFF
d_call: TRBD2; j_call: TRBJ2-3; clone_size: .; v_call: TRBV7-9; cdr3_nt: TGTGCCAGCAGCCAGAGCGGGGGAACTAGCACAGATACGCAGTATTTT; cdr3_aa: CASSQSGGTSTDTQYF
d_call: TRBD2; j_call: TRBJ2-1; clone_size: .; v_call: TRBV27; cdr3_nt: TGTGCCAGCAGTGGACTAGCGGGGGGTAAAGGCAATGAGCAGTTCTTC; cdr3_aa: CASSGLAGGKGNEQFF
d_call: .; j_call: TRBJ2-1; clone_size: .; v_call: TRBV19; cdr3_nt: TGTGCCAGTAGTATCCGGGGTCAATACAATGAGCAGTTCTTC; cdr3_aa: CASSIRGQYNEQFF
d_call: .; j_call: TRBJ1-2; clone_size: .; v_call: TRBV27; cdr3_nt: TGTGCCAGCAGTGACAGGATGTCGGGCTACACCTTC; cdr3_aa: CASSDRMSGYTF
d_call: .; j_call: TRBJ2-5; clone_size: .; v_call: TRBV23-1; cdr3_nt: TGCGCCAGCAGTCAAACCGAACTTTCGGGTGAAGAGACCCAGTACTTC; cdr3_aa: CASSQTELSGEETQYF
d_call: TRBD1; j_call: TRBJ2-5; clone_size: .; v_call: TRBV28; cdr3_nt: TGTGCCAGCAGGACCCGGGACAGGGGACAAGAGACCCAGTACTTC; cdr3_aa: CASRTRDRGQETQYF
d_call: TRBD1; j_call: TRBJ1-2; clone_size: .; v_call: TRBV19; cdr3_nt: TGTGCCAGTAGTCCCATCGGGACAGGCCACTATGGCTACACCTTC; cdr3_aa: CASSPIGTGHYGYTF
d_call: .; j_call: TRBJ1-2; clone_size: .; v_call: TRBV7-9; cdr3_nt: TGTGCCAGCAGCCAAGGACAGTTTGATGGCTACACCTTC; cdr3_aa: CASSQGQFDGYTF
d_call: .; j_call: TRBJ1-3; clone_size: .; v_call: TRBV9; cdr3_nt: TGTGCCAGCAGCGCCCCAGGGGCTGGAAACACCATATATTTT; cdr3_aa: CASSAPGAGNTIYF
d_call: .; j_call: TRBJ1-6; clone_size: .; v_call: TRBV7-2; cdr3_nt: TGTGCCAGCAGCCCCGGAGGGGTCTCCTATAATTCACCCCTCCACTTT; cdr3_aa: CASSPGGVSYNSPLHF
d_call: TRBD2; j_call: TRBJ2-7; clone_size: .; v_call: TRBV6-6; cdr3_nt: TGTGCCAGCAGTCGCGGAGGAGGGTTTAGCGGGGGGCACCACTACGAGCAGTACTTC; cdr3_aa: CASSRGGGFSGGHHYEQYF
d_call: TRBD1; j_call: TRBJ1-2; clone_size: .; v_call: TRBV7-6; cdr3_nt: TGTGCCAGCAGCGAACTAGGGCAGGGGGCTTTTGGCTACACCTTC; cdr3_aa: CASSELGQGAFGYTF
d_call: .; j_call: TRBJ2-5; clone_size: .; v_call: TRBV19; cdr3_nt: TGTGCCAGTAGTATTTTGTCGGGGGAAGAGACCCAGTACTTC; cdr3_aa: CASSILSGEETQYF
d_call: .; j_call: TRBJ2-7; clone_size: .; v_call: TRBV7-2; cdr3_nt: TGTGCCAGCACCTCCCGCGGGTACGAGCAGTACTTC; cdr3_aa: CASTSRGYEQYF
d_call: .; j_call: TRBJ1-5; clone_size: .; v_call: TRBV12-3/TRBV12-4; cdr3_nt: TGTGCCAGCAGCGGACAGTTTGTTCAGCCCCAGCATTTT; cdr3_aa: CASSGQFVQPQHF
d_call: .; j_call: TRBJ1-4; clone_size: .; v_call: TRBV3-1/TRBV3-2; cdr3_nt: TGTGCCAGCAGCCAAGAAAGGAAGCAGGAACTCTTTGGTAATGAAAAACTGTTTTTT; cdr3_aa: CASSQERKQELFGNEKLFF
d_call: .; j_call: TRBJ1-2; clone_size: .; v_call: TRBV4-1; cdr3_nt: TGCGCCAGCAGCCAAGAGAGTGGTAGCCTTTACTATGGCTACACCTTC; cdr3_aa: CASSQESGSLYYGYTF
d_call: .; j_call: TRBJ2-2; clone_size: once; v_call: TRBV3-1/TRBV3-2; cdr3_nt: TGTGCCAGCAGCCGTATAACAGGGAGCACCGGGGAGCTGTTTTTT; cdr3_aa: CASSRITGSTGELFF